What follows are 31 T cell receptor beta chains derived from one specimen sequenced in a study of cytomegalovirus exposure and HLA in healthy donors. Vbeta (60) and Jbeta (13) primers were used in the PCR. Profiled with immunoSEQ multiplex PCR; TCRdb holds only in-frame clones, not every one. The table records about 55,000 clones, over 80% of them present only once. Sequencing input: PBMCs. All receptors come from a man aged 25 to 40 in good health and CMV-seronegative.

The rearrangement joins TRBV7-2 to TRBJ2-2, with 8 bases matching TRBD1. Unmatched junction bases numbered 12, after V lost 6 bases and J lost 9 bases. Germline loops: CDR1 SGHTA, CDR2 FQGNSA. CDR3 length equals 15 residues. For the CDR3, the DNA is TGTGCCAGCAGTCAATGGACAGGGTCCCCCCGGGAGCTGTTTTTT. Translation: CASSQWTGSPRELFF. The full variable domain, rest sourced from reference TRBV7-2 and TRBJ2-2, is GAGVSQSPSNKVTEKGKDVELRCDPISGHTALYWYRQSLGQGLEFLIYFQGNSAPDKSGLPSDRFSAERTGGSVSTLTIQRTQQEDSAVYLCASSQWTGSPRELFFGEGSRLTVL.

The chain employs TRBV7-9 and TRBJ2-3, with D possibly being TRBD1 (5 bases). Trimming cost V 5 bases and J 0 bases, with 12 bases left between them. Germline CDR1 reads SEHNR; CDR2 reads FQNEAQ (reference sequence). There are 15 residues in the CDR3. CDR3 region: CASSRRQSSTDTQYF. The CDR3 DNA sequence: TGTGCCAGCAGCCGAAGACAGTCTAGCACAGATACGCAGTATTTT.

V is TRBV4-2 and J is TRBJ2-6, with 7 bases lining up with TRBD1. Germline lookup yields CDR1 LGHNA and CDR2 YNFKEQ. The CDR3 is 17 residues long. The V and J ends lost 3 bases and 2 bases, in that order; junction bases with no gene match: 7. The CDR3 here is CASSQAYRGTGANVLTF. DNA of the CDR3: TGTGCCAGCAGCCAGGCATACAGGGGAACTGGGGCCAACGTCCTGACTTTC.

V usage is TRBV29-1 and J usage is TRBJ2-5, with D maybe TRBD2 (6 bases). V lost 6 bases and J lost 3, with 11 bases in between. The CDR3 is 12 residues long. Germline assignment: CDR1 SQVTM and CDR2 ANQGSEA. The CDR3 DNA sequence: TGCAGCGTAGGAGGGACGGAAGAGACCCAGTACTTC. It encodes CSVGGTEETQYF.

The chain is built from TRBV4-2 and TRBJ2-1; tentatively, D is TRBD2 (5 bases). Trimming pared 4 bases from V and 5 bases from J, leaving 15 bases between. Germline loops: CDR1 LGHNA, CDR2 YNFKEQ. This CDR3 is built from 15 residues. CDR3 residues: CASSPYESSDNEQFF. As DNA, the CDR3 is TGTGCCAGCAGCCCCTATGAAAGTAGCGACAATGAGCAGTTCTTC.

The chain combines TRBV15 with TRBJ2-2, with D possibly TRBD2 on 6 matching bases. Trimming pared 5 bases from V and 2 bases from J, leaving 9 bases between. The CDR3 covers 14 residues. In germline, CDR1 is LNHNV, CDR2 YYDKDF (reference sequence). The CDR3, as DNA: TGTGCCACCAGCCCCGGGACTAACACCGGGGAGCTGTTTTTT. Protein product: CATSPGTNTGELFF.

The chain is built from TRBV19 and TRBJ1-3, with 8 bases lining up with TRBD1. Germline V gene lookup returns CDR1 LNHDA and CDR2 SQIVND (reference sequence). Trimming removed 7 bases from V and 0 bases from J; junction bases left unmatched: 11. The CDR3 runs 17 residues. The CDR3 loop is CASTGRDRWTSGNTIYF. The CDR3 region has the DNA TGTGCCAGTACCGGCCGGGACAGGTGGACCTCTGGAAACACCATATATTTT.

V gene TRBV5-5 combines with J gene TRBJ2-1; 8 nucleotides align to TRBD1. Germline V gives CDR1 SGHKS, CDR2 YYEKEE (reference sequence). This CDR3 is 16 amino acids long. Trimming cost V 4 bases and J 6 bases; bases outside gene matches: 12. CDR3 coding DNA: TGTGCCAGCAGCCTGACAGGGGCCCCGGTGGGCAATGAGCAGTTCTTC. Its translation: CASSLTGAPVGNEQFF.

The J gene is TRBJ1-4, the V gene TRBV7-2; D uncertain. V was pared by 4 bases and J by 2 bases, with 14 bases between. This CDR3 has 16 amino acids. In germline, CDR1 is SGHTA, CDR2 FQGNSA. CDR3 residues: CASSSNSGLTNEKLFF. CDR3 bases: TGTGCCAGCAGCTCTAACAGTGGGTTGACTAATGAAAAACTGTTTTTT.

This clone has a single count. The V and J genes are TRBV5-4 and TRBJ1-5; a weak D match, TRBD1 (5 bases). There are 17 residues in the CDR3. Trimming removed 1 base from V and 2 bases from J, with 16 bases in between. Germline V gives CDR1 SGHNT, CDR2 YYREEE (reference sequence). This CDR3 is CASSLPDSQRGNQPQHF. DNA of the CDR3: TGTGCCAGCAGCTTGCCTGACAGTCAAAGGGGCAATCAGCCCCAGCATTTT.

The table lists this clone with a few counts. The chain links TRBV4-1 to TRBJ2-1; TRBD2 matches 8 bases. V dropped 3 bases and J dropped 12; count of bases not matched to a gene: 4. The CDR3 runs 12 residues. Germline assignment: CDR1 MGHRA and CDR2 YSYEKL. The CDR3 spells CASSHPSGPQFF. The CDR3 region has the DNA TGCGCCAGCAGCCACCCTAGCGGGCCGCAGTTCTTC.

This clone was seen a few times. The chain joins TRBV4-2 to TRBJ1-1; D is uncertain. Trimming removed 0 bases from V and 5 bases from J, with 10 bases in between. Per germline, CDR1 LGHNA and CDR2 YNFKEQ. This CDR3 has 14 residues. CDR3 sequence: CASSQDRGRTEAFF. As DNA, the CDR3 is TGTGCCAGCAGCCAAGATCGGGGAAGGACTGAAGCTTTCTTT.

The chain is built from TRBV6-1 and TRBJ2-1, with 11 bases that match TRBD2. The germline CDR1 and CDR2 sequences are MNHNS and SASEGT. The CDR3 covers 15 residues. V gave up 6 bases and J gave up 4 bases; unmatched junction bases: 5. The CDR3 protein is CASRAGTSGYNEQFF. In nucleotides, the CDR3 is TGTGCCAGCAGAGCCGGGACTAGCGGTTACAATGAGCAGTTCTTC.

This rearrangement joins TRBV2 to TRBJ1-5; D might be TRBD1 (6 bases). The CDR3 consists of 15 residues. CDR1 is SNHLY, CDR2 FYNNEI, per germline. Trimming removed 10 bases from V and 6 bases from J, with 22 bases in between. CDR3 in amino acids: CATHRVGPASQPQHF. CDR3 in DNA: TGTGCCACCCACAGGGTTGGGCCCGCTTCTCAGCCCCAGCATTTT.

The chain couples TRBV7-2 to TRBJ2-7, with 8 bases that match TRBD1. The junction had 9 bases not matched to a gene; V was cut back by 2 bases and J by 9 bases. Germline V CDR1 and CDR2: SGHTA, FQGNSA. CDR3 length equals 14 residues. The CDR3 DNA follows: TGTGCCAGCAGCTTAAATCCAGGGGGCGTCTCGCAGTACTTC. It yields the protein CASSLNPGGVSQYF.

The rearrangement links TRBV6-5 to TRBJ1-2, with a weak D call TRBD1 (6 bases). Per the germline V gene, CDR1 is MNHEY and CDR2 is SVGAGI. The CDR3 runs 14 residues. With 0 bases removed from V and 8 bases from J, the gap between germline ends came to 13 bases. The CDR3 region has the DNA TGTGCCAGCAGTTACTCGACGACAGGTCGGGGCTACACCTTC. Translating gives CASSYSTTGRGYTF.

The chain carries TRBV6-6 and TRBJ1-2; 10 bases match TRBD1. Per germline, CDR1 MNHNY and CDR2 SVGAGI (reference sequence). With 2 bases clipped from V and 7 bases from J, the junction kept 4 bases outside the gene matches. This CDR3 is built from 14 residues. The CDR3 reads CASSYPDRGTGYTF. In DNA, the CDR3 is TGTGCCAGCAGTTACCCGGACAGGGGGACTGGCTACACCTTC.

The CDR3 protein is CASSLVHIETGWGNTEAFF. The CDR3 DNA sequence: TGTGCCAGCAGCTTAGTTCATATCGAGACAGGGTGGGGGAACACTGAAGCTTTCTTT. The chain combines TRBV7-9 with TRBJ1-1, with 7 bases identical to TRBD1. Looked up from germline, CDR1 is SEHNR and CDR2 is FQNEAQ (reference sequence). Trimming took 1 base from V and 1 from J; bases not matched to a gene: 15. There are 19 residues in the CDR3.

The chain has TRBV18 and TRBJ2-1; TRBD1 aligns across 10 bases. The CDR3 runs 15 residues. With 6 bases clipped from V and 7 bases from J, the junction kept 9 bases outside the gene matches. Germline V gene sequence: CDR1 KGHSH, CDR2 LQKENI. The DNA of the CDR3 is TGTGCCAGCTCGCCAGACAGGGGGCTTCGAAATGAGCAGTTCTTC. It encodes CASSPDRGLRNEQFF.

The CDR3 DNA reads as TGTGCCAGCAGCCAAGAACCCATAGCGGGGGCTACCGGGGAGCTGTTTTTT. Its translation: CASSQEPIAGATGELFF. The chain carries TRBV14 and TRBJ2-2; TRBD2 agrees at 9 bases. The CDR3 consists of 17 residues. Germline V gene lookup returns CDR1 SGHDN and CDR2 FVKESK. V dropped 0 bases and J dropped 5; count of bases not matched to a gene: 7.

The V call is TRBV7-9, the J call TRBJ2-7; TRBD2 is a possible D gene (5 bases). V lost 2 bases to trimming and J lost 3 bases, with 8 bases between them. CDR1 is SEHNR and CDR2 is FQNEAQ in the germline V gene (reference sequence). CDR3 length: 13 amino acids. The CDR3 sequence: CASSLNRGYEQYF. DNA of the CDR3: TGTGCCAGCAGCTTAAACCGGGGCTACGAGCAGTACTTC.

Only a few counts were recorded for this clone. The chain has TRBV6-5 and TRBJ1-6; 7 bases match TRBD1. CDR3 length: 14 residues. Germline V lookup: CDR1 MNHEY, CDR2 SVGAGI. Trimming at V came to 6 bases and at J to 8 bases, leaving 7 bases not matched to a gene. The CDR3 loop reads CASSFDREYSPLHF. In nucleotides, the CDR3 is TGTGCCAGCAGCTTCGACAGGGAATATTCACCCCTCCACTTT.

The chain carries TRBV4-1 and TRBJ2-2; D perhaps matches TRBD1 (6 bases). The V end was cut by 5 bases, the J end by 2 bases, with 9 bases between. CDR1 MGHRA and CDR2 YSYEKL come from the germline V gene. The CDR3 has 14 amino acids. The CDR3 DNA is TGCGCCAGCAGCTGGGACACAAACACCGGGGAGCTGTTTTTT. Protein: CASSWDTNTGELFF.

The chain recombines TRBV11-2 with TRBJ2-7; 10 bases agree with TRBD2. The CDR3 sequence is 15 residues long. CDR1 is SGHAT, CDR2 FQNNGV, per germline. V was clipped by 2 bases and J by 6 bases; unmatched bases: 7. The CDR3 loop reads CASSLTSGKLREQYF. Written as DNA, the CDR3 is TGTGCCAGCAGCTTAACTAGCGGGAAGCTACGCGAGCAGTACTTC.

The V call is TRBV7-2, the J call TRBJ1-2; 7 nucleotides line up with TRBD1. The V and J ends lost 1 base and 5 bases, in that order; junction bases with no gene match: 4. Germline V gene data show CDR1 as SGHTA and CDR2 as FQGNSA. This CDR3 spans 14 amino acids. The chain's CDR3 is CASSLETGSYGYTF. CDR3 in DNA: TGTGCCAGCAGCTTAGAGACAGGGTCATATGGCTACACCTTC.

The chain joins TRBV18 to TRBJ2-7, with TRBD2 matching over 8 bases. V was clipped by 4 bases and J by 1 base; unmatched bases: 9. Germline CDR1 and CDR2: KGHSH and LQKENI. This CDR3 region has 16 residues. The CDR3 here is CASSLRSSGGSYEQYF. For the CDR3, the DNA is TGTGCCAGCTCACTTCGGTCATCGGGAGGGTCCTACGAGCAGTACTTC.

This clone was seen a handful of times. The chain joins TRBV4-2 to TRBJ2-6; D might be TRBD1 (6 bases). CDR1 LGHNA and CDR2 YNFKEQ come from the germline V gene. The CDR3 spans 15 residues. V was trimmed by 2 bases and J by 1 base, leaving 6 bases between them. The chain's CDR3 is CASSQQGSGANVLTF. CDR3 in DNA: TGTGCCAGCAGCCAACAGGGGTCTGGGGCCAACGTCCTGACTTTC.

This rearrangement joins TRBV6-5 to TRBJ2-1; 7 bases line up with TRBD2. Germline loops: CDR1 MNHEY, CDR2 SVGAGI. This CDR3 contains 15 residues. J gave up 0 bases and V 2 bases, and 1 base lay outside the gene matches. The CDR3 nucleotides are TGTGCCAGCAGTTACCGCGGGAGCTCCTACAATGAGCAGTTCTTC. Translated, it gives CASSYRGSSYNEQFF.

The V and J genes are TRBV30 and TRBJ1-5; 7 bases line up with TRBD1. There are 15 residues in the CDR3. Per the germline V gene, CDR1 is GTSNPN and CDR2 is SVGIG (reference sequence). Germline trimming cut 0 bases from V and 7 bases from J; bases unmatched to any gene: 9. The CDR3 nucleotides read TGTGCCTGGAGTGTACGTGGAGGGGGCAGGCAGCCCCAGCATTTT. This sequence encodes CAWSVRGGGRQPQHF.

This rearrangement joins TRBV4-2 to TRBJ1-5, with TRBD1 identical over 10 bases. Germline V gene data show CDR1 as LGHNA and CDR2 as YNFKEQ. Trimming took 1 base from V and 2 from J; bases not matched to a gene: 20. This CDR3 contains 22 residues. CDR3 sequence: CASSQGGMGQGILLVGNQPQHF. The CDR3 DNA follows: TGTGCCAGCAGCCAAGGAGGCATGGGACAGGGGATATTATTGGTTGGCAATCAGCCCCAGCATTTT.

CDR3 nucleotides: TGTGCCAGCAGCTTCCAACTGGGACAGGCGGGAACCGGGGAGCTGTTTTTT. Protein: CASSFQLGQAGTGELFF. V gene TRBV7-2 combines with J gene TRBJ2-2, with 8 bases that match TRBD1. The CDR3 has 17 residues. Germline CDR1 and CDR2: SGHTA and FQGNSA. Trimming removed 3 bases from V and 5 bases from J; junction bases left unmatched: 11.